The entry below gives a single TCR beta chain sequence along with its context. This sample was taken from a study of blood T cells in healthy people across ages. Study context: Template switching retrieved approximately one barcoded beta molecule for each two T cells.

It was with a sample-barcoded 5' primer and a J-beta primer mix that a second PCR of roughly 7 to 12 cycles was run. One entry per CDR3 protein, called by TCRdb with MiXCR from the 5' RACE reads. Of hundreds of thousands of distinct CDR3 sequences listed, approximately 30% are singletons. Each donor had ten milliliters of peripheral blood drawn. With 2 bases clipped from V and 4 bases from J, the junction kept 3 bases outside the gene matches. CDR3 length equals 14 residues. Germline-derived CDR1 and CDR2 are DFQATT and SNEGSKA (reference sequence). Sequences were obtained from blood. The V and J genes are TRBV20-1 and TRBJ2-2; 8 positions match TRBD1. The sequence came from a woman of 80 years or more in good health. The chain's CDR3 is CSARFTGGTGELFF. DNA of the CDR3: TGCAGTGCTAGATTCACAGGGGGCACCGGGGAGCTGTTTTTT.